This T cell receptor (beta chain) comes out of a study of shared clonotypes between healthy human individuals. Study outcomes and limitations: Naive CD4 clonotypes overlapped across a handful of donors at around 4.8%. Larger richness was generally estimated for naive than memory subsets.

This CDR3 is built from 15 residues. Germline V gene data show CDR1 as SGHDT and CDR2 as YYEEEE. The V gene end was trimmed by 4 bases and the J gene end by 2 bases; junction bases not matched to a gene: 8. Generated by immunoSEQ multiplex PCR, the TCRdb table keeps only in-frame clones and is missing some. The sample holds 2.5 million or so clones; over 85% are singletons and the top ten take over 0.12%. With respect to this clone: As yet, its antigen is unknown.

Sequencing input: naive CD4+ T cells sorted from blood. The sample's subset: CD45RA+ positively selected. The receptor was isolated from a man aged 18 to 35 in good health. V gene TRBV5-6 combines with J gene TRBJ2-7; TRBD1 aligns across 8 bases. The CDR3 region is CASSPGDRPTYEQYF. As DNA, the CDR3 is TGTGCCAGCAGCCCCGGGGACAGGCCAACCTACGAGCAGTACTTC.